This TCR beta chain was obtained from a study of OX40 agonist ivuxolimab in advanced cancers. The wider study: Therapy given before enrollment (anti-PD-1, anti-PD-L1 or anti-CTLA-4) was allowed, and over 35% had some. In three patients, partial responses were observed, one with hepatocellular carcinoma and two with cutaneous melanoma. Overall study findings and caveats: Among the lowest peripheral clonal expansion occurred in 0.1-3.0 mg/kg partial responders. On average, CD8+ T cells showed a greater number of expanded clones than CD4+.

Regarding this clone: Its antigen remains unknown.

CDR3 length: 15 amino acids. Germline V gene lookup returns CDR1 SGHDN and CDR2 FVKESK. V lost 4 bases and J 2 bases, leaving 15 bases between the germline ends. Measured with immunoSEQ multiplex PCR; TCRdb has only the in-frame clones, and not every one. The data show over 45,000 clones, around nine tenths seen once. This clonotype was obtained from an adult with an advanced solid tumor such as melanoma, head and neck, liver or kidney cancer. The sequencing used CD4+ or CD8+ T cells sorted from blood, collected in a trial of the OX40 agonist ivuxolimab. The J gene is TRBJ2-7, the V gene TRBV14, with a possible D match to TRBD1 (6 bases). CDR3 region: CASSPHAQGPYEQYF. The CDR3 coding sequence is TGTGCCAGCAGCCCCCACGCACAGGGACCCTACGAGCAGTACTTC. Complete variable domain (other parts from reference TRBV14 and TRBJ2-7): EAGVTQFPSHSVIEKGQTVTLRCDPISGHDNLYWYRRVMGKEIKFLLHFVKESKQDESGMPNNRFLAERTGGTYSTLKVQPAELEDSGVYFCASSPHAQGPYEQYFGPGTRLTVT.